The 9 T cell receptor beta chains presented below share a single source sample, sequenced in a study of control samples from healthy donors and cancer patients. Assay used: immunoSEQ multiplex PCR; TCRdb lists only in-frame clones, some missing. This sample has approximately 220,000 clones, with over 90% found just once. The sequencing input was blood. The receptors originated from a man aged 45-65 years in good health.

The count of this clone is one. V gene TRBV5-4 combines with J gene TRBJ2-1, with 7 bases identical to TRBD2. The CDR3 covers 13 residues. The V segment lost 5 bases and the J segment 5 bases; nucleotides outside the gene matches: 4. Germline lookup yields CDR1 SGHNT and CDR2 YYREEE (reference sequence). CDR3 residues: CASRAGNDNEQFF. The CDR3 nucleotides are TGTGCCAGCAGAGCGGGGAACGACAATGAGCAGTTCTTC.

This rearrangement joins TRBV24-1 to TRBJ2-1; D is ambiguous. Trimming pared 8 bases from V and 0 bases from J, leaving 10 bases between. Germline values: CDR1 KGHDR, CDR2 SFDVKD. This CDR3 has 14 amino acids. The CDR3, as DNA: TGTGCCACCACCGACCCCCGCTCCTACAATGAGCAGTTCTTC. Translated: CATTDPRSYNEQFF.

This rearrangement joins TRBV7-2 to TRBJ1-2; the D gene is possibly TRBD1 (5 bases). Trimming pared 5 bases from V and 4 bases from J, leaving 17 bases between. The CDR3 is 15 residues long. From germline, CDR1 is SGHTA and CDR2 FQGNSA. The CDR3 DNA reads as TGTGCCAGCAGCCCCTGGACAATCAGCGGCTATGGCTACACCTTC. This sequence encodes CASSPWTISGYGYTF. Full variable domain (rest looked up from reference TRBV7-2 and TRBJ1-2): GAGVSQSPSNKVTEKGKDVELRCDPISGHTALYWYRQSLGQGLEFLIYFQGNSAPDKSGLPSDRFSAERTGGSVSTLTIQRTQQEDSAVYLCASSPWTISGYGYTFGSGTRLTVV.

The V call is TRBV4-1, the J call TRBJ1-1; 10 bases match TRBD1. Germline trimming cut 3 bases from V and 4 bases from J; bases unmatched to any gene: 5. The CDR3 length is 15 residues. The germline CDR1 and CDR2 sequences are MGHRA and YSYEKL. The chain's CDR3 is CASSHRQGAGTEAFF. CDR3 DNA: TGCGCCAGCAGCCACCGACAGGGGGCTGGCACTGAAGCTTTCTTT.

This clone has a single count. This chain links TRBV5-6 with TRBJ2-7; 7 positions agree with TRBD1. Trimming removed 4 bases from V and 3 bases from J; junction bases left unmatched: 7. The CDR3 is 14 residues long. Germline values: CDR1 SGHDT, CDR2 YYEEEE. Here the CDR3 DNA reads TGTGCCAGCAGCACCGGAGACAGGGACTACGAGCAGTACTTC. Translated: CASSTGDRDYEQYF.

The rearrangement joins TRBV20-1 to TRBJ1-4; D is undetermined. V was pared by 5 bases and J by 10 bases, with 11 bases between. Germline assignment: CDR1 DFQATT and CDR2 SNEGSKA (reference sequence). The length of the CDR3 is 11 residues. The CDR3 loop is CSAFEDRKLFF. The CDR3 DNA reads TGCAGTGCTTTCGAAGACCGAAAACTGTTTTTT.

The chain combines TRBV19 with TRBJ2-1; D not certain. The V gene's germline CDR1 is LNHDA and CDR2 SQIVND (reference sequence). The CDR3 loop spans 16 amino acids. The germline V and J ends were trimmed by 3 bases and 3 bases, with 15 bases remaining between them. The CDR3 here is CASSIQALGYYNEQFF. The CDR3 region has the DNA TGTGCCAGTAGTATTCAGGCCCTCGGATACTACAATGAGCAGTTCTTC.

This chain uses TRBV28 with TRBJ1-2; D unresolved. V was trimmed by 5 bases and J by 4 bases, leaving 5 bases between them. CDR1 and CDR2 from the germline V gene are MDHEN and SYDVKM. The CDR3 length is 11 residues. CDR3 nucleotide sequence: TGTGCCAGCAGTGCTATCTATGGCTACACCTTC. It translates to CASSAIYGYTF.

The chain is built from TRBV5-1 and TRBJ1-1; 9 positions match TRBD1. Per germline, CDR1 SGHRS and CDR2 YFSETQ. With V trimmed by 4 bases and J by 7 bases, 11 bases remained unmatched. CDR3 size: 15 residues. The CDR3 here is CASSPARQGDGEAFF. CDR3 nucleotides: TGCGCCAGCAGCCCCGCCCGACAGGGGGATGGTGAAGCTTTCTTT.